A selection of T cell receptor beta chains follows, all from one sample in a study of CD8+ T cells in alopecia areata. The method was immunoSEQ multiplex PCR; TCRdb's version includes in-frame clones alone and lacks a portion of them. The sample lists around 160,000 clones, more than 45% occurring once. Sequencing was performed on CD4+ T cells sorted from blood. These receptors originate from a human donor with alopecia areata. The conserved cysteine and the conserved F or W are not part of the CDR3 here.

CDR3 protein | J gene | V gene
ASSLRGRYQPQH | TRBJ1-5 | TRBV28
ASSLRGDGGYT | TRBJ1-2 | TRBV5-6
AWSAQYGYT | TRBJ1-2 | TRBV30
SVAWTGGTDTQY | TRBJ2-3 | TRBV29-1
AWRTGTKSYEQY | TRBJ2-7 | TRBV30
ASSNLADEQY | TRBJ2-7 | TRBV19
ASRGTGGNEQY | TRBJ2-7 | TRBV4-1
ASSGEGVLAKNIQY | TRBJ2-4 | TRBV2
ASRRTGGHTGELF | TRBJ2-2 | TRBV7-9
ASSRPPGLAGGPYNEQF | TRBJ2-1 | TRBV19
SVEGRRGDTQY | TRBJ2-3 | TRBV29-1
ASSSLRGPGGYT | TRBJ1-2 | TRBV27
ASGPDKYTDTQY | TRBJ2-3 | TRBV7-2
ASSLVGWGGDTEAF | TRBJ1-1 | TRBV28
ASGRTLNTGELF | TRBJ2-2 | TRBV5-1
ASSLDGDTQY | TRBJ2-3 | TRBV5-1
ASSSSAGGVGYEQY | TRBJ2-7 | TRBV6-6
ASRMGGVVDEQY | TRBJ2-7 | TRBV5-4
SVAPTGASRNIQY | TRBJ2-4 | TRBV29-1
SAVLRGRVDEQF | TRBJ2-1 | TRBV29-1
AWSYGWGNYEQY | TRBJ2-7 | TRBV30
ASSFGVPETQY | TRBJ2-5 | TRBV5-1
ASSYLGVPYNEQF | TRBJ2-1 | TRBV4-1
SVSTIYGYT | TRBJ1-2 | TRBV29-1
ASSLLAGPHYEQY | TRBJ2-7 | TRBV5-1
ASSSTGTNGGEQF | TRBJ2-1 | TRBV28
ASSQSRDYEQF | TRBJ2-1 | TRBV4-1
ASRKSDGYEQY | TRBJ2-7 | TRBV27
ASSYRSLGEQF | TRBJ2-1 | TRBV6-5
ASRMVAGSYEQY | TRBJ2-7 | TRBV27
SVGSGTRLSGYT | TRBJ1-2 | TRBV29-1
ASSHRDLAEY | TRBJ2-4 | TRBV7-2
ASSRTRTSYEQY | TRBJ2-7 | TRBV27
ASSLRTSGNNEQF | TRBJ2-1 | TRBV5-1
ASSLTGNSNQPQH | TRBJ1-5 | TRBV5-1
ASSLGPGAGDGYT | TRBJ1-2 | TRBV7-8
AVQSGYGYT | TRBJ1-2 | TRBV30
ASSDFGRAAY | TRBJ2-3 | TRBV2
ASSFLYGTGGSNQPQH | TRBJ1-5 | TRBV28
ASAGQGATNEKLF | TRBJ1-4 | TRBV5-1
ASSFRGNQPQH | TRBJ1-5 | TRBV7-3
ASSQSGSYNEQF | TRBJ2-1 | TRBV28
AWSVGPGGFFGVAKNIQY | TRBJ2-4 | TRBV30
ASSLVRDTEAF | TRBJ1-1 | TRBV7-2
ASSSPGTKNEQF | TRBJ2-1 | TRBV28
ASSFSTSGSYEQF | TRBJ2-1 | TRBV27
ASSQYTGGIPEAF | TRBJ1-1 | TRBV25-1
TSGGGLHEAF | TRBJ1-1 | TRBV28